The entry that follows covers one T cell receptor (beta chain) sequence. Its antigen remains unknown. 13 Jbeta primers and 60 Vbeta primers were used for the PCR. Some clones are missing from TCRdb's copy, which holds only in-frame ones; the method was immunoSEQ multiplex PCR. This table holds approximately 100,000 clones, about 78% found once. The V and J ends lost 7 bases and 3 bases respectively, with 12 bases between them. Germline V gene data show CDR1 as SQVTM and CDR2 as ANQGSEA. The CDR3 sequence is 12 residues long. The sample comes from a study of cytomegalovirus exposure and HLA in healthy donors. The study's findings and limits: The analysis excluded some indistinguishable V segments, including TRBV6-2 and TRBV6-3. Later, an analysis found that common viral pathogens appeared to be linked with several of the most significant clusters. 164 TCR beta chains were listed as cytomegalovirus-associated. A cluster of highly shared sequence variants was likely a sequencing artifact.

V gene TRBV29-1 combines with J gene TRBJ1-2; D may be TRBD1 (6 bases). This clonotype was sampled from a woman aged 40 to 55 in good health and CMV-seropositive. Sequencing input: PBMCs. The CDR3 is CSGRTDYYGYTF. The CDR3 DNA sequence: TGCAGCGGGAGGACAGACTACTATGGCTACACCTTC.